The following is a TCR beta chain sequence with its context. A read error may account for a junction end that differs from germline. This CDR3 region has 14 residues. Germline CDR1 and CDR2: SGHAT and FQNNGV. The study co-extracted DNA and RNA from about 20-30 mg of unsorted bulk tissue. Total RNA amounting to around 530 ng was the source from which TCR beta cDNA was made with a constant-region primer. Three nested multiplex PCR rounds of slightly modified ARM-PCR generated TCR beta libraries. Running around 10 cycles apiece, the first two PCR rounds relied on TRBV1-TRBV30 forward primers together with a C-beta reverse primer. Using its own MiXCR run on the multiplex PCR reads, TCRdb lists one record per CDR3 protein. Of 90,000 to 150,000 distinct CDR3 sequences detected, 55% to 70% appear once; the ten largest clones hold 8.1%. The data were obtained in a study of tumor-infiltrating lymphocytes in primary liver carcinoma.

Input material: tumor-adjacent normal liver tissue. The V call is TRBV11-2, the J call TRBJ2-1; maybe TRBD2 (5 bases). This TCR was recovered from a woman aged 55-70 years with primary liver carcinoma and hepatitis B virus infection. The CDR3 reads CTSSLARGPLEQFF. The CDR3 DNA follows: TGTACCAGCAGCTTAGCGAGAGGACCGCTTGAGCAGTTCTTC.